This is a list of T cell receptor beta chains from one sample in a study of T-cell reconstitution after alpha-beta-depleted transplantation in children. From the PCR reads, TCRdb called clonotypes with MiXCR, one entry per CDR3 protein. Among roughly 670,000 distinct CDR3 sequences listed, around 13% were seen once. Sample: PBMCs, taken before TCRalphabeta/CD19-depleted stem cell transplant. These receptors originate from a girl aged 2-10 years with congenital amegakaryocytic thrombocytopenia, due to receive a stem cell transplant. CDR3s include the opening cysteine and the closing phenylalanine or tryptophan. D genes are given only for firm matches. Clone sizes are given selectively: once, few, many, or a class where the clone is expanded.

cdr3_aa: CSVEDRLNGYTF; cdr3_nt: TGCAGCGTTGAAGATCGGCTGAATGGCTACACCTTC; v_call: TRBV29-1; cdr3_length: 12; d_call: -; j_call: TRBJ1-2; clone_size: many
cdr3_aa: CASSLGVGESDEQFF; cdr3_nt: TGCGCCAGCAGCTTAGGGGTGGGAGAGTCTGATGAGCAGTTCTTC; v_call: TRBV5-1; cdr3_length: 15; d_call: -; j_call: TRBJ2-1; clone_size: once
cdr3_aa: CASSLDDNEQFF; cdr3_nt: TGCGCCAGCAGCTTGGATGACAATGAGCAGTTCTTC; v_call: TRBV5-1; cdr3_length: 12; d_call: -; j_call: TRBJ2-1; clone_size: many
cdr3_aa: CSAGRDPSYNEQFF; cdr3_nt: TGCAGTGCTGGGCGGGACCCATCCTACAATGAGCAGTTCTTC; v_call: TRBV20-1; cdr3_length: 14; d_call: -; j_call: TRBJ2-1; clone_size: many
cdr3_aa: CASSLRAGGTEKLFF; cdr3_nt: TGTGCCAGCAGTTTAAGGGCAGGTGGTACTGAAAAACTGTTTTTT; v_call: TRBV12-3/TRBV12-4; cdr3_length: 15; d_call: -; j_call: TRBJ1-4; clone_size: -
cdr3_aa: CASSQGPAGSSYEQYF; cdr3_nt: TGCGCCAGCAGCCAAGGACCAGCAGGTTCCTCCTACGAGCAGTACTTC; v_call: TRBV4-1; cdr3_length: 16; d_call: -; j_call: TRBJ2-7; clone_size: few
cdr3_aa: CASSFESGAGYEQYF; cdr3_nt: TGTGCCAGCAGTTTCGAAAGCGGGGCAGGGTACGAGCAGTACTTC; v_call: TRBV12-3/TRBV12-4; cdr3_length: 15; d_call: TRBD2; j_call: TRBJ2-7; clone_size: many
cdr3_aa: CATVSGRAVNNEQFF; cdr3_nt: TGTGCCACGGTTAGCGGGAGGGCGGTAAACAATGAGCAGTTCTTC; v_call: TRBV28; cdr3_length: 15; d_call: TRBD2; j_call: TRBJ2-1; clone_size: many
cdr3_aa: CASSWGAKNIQYF; cdr3_nt: TGCGCCAGCAGCTGGGGGGCCAAAAACATTCAGTACTTC; v_call: TRBV5-1; cdr3_length: 13; d_call: -; j_call: TRBJ2-4; clone_size: many
cdr3_aa: CASSPDRVGSTQYF; cdr3_nt: TGTGCCAGCAGTCCTGACAGGGTCGGTTCTACGCAGTATTTT; v_call: TRBV12-3/TRBV12-4; cdr3_length: 14; d_call: TRBD1; j_call: TRBJ2-3; clone_size: many
cdr3_aa: CASSEGGTYEQYF; cdr3_nt: TGTGCCAGCAGTGAAGGCGGGACCTACGAGCAGTACTTC; v_call: TRBV25-1; cdr3_length: 13; d_call: -; j_call: TRBJ2-7; clone_size: many
cdr3_aa: CSVGVVGQVQETQYF; cdr3_nt: TGCAGCGTTGGGGTCGTCGGACAGGTCCAAGAGACCCAGTACTTC; v_call: TRBV29-1; cdr3_length: 15; d_call: TRBD1; j_call: TRBJ2-5; clone_size: many
cdr3_aa: CASSSVTSSSYEQYF; cdr3_nt: TGCGCCAGCAGCTCGGTGACATCCAGCTCCTACGAGCAGTACTTC; v_call: TRBV5-1; cdr3_length: 15; d_call: -; j_call: TRBJ2-7; clone_size: few
cdr3_aa: CAIGSGVLAAGSYNEQFF; cdr3_nt: TGTGCCATCGGGTCAGGGGTACTAGCGGCTGGCTCCTACAATGAGCAGTTCTTC; v_call: TRBV10-3; cdr3_length: 18; d_call: TRBD2; j_call: TRBJ2-1; clone_size: many
cdr3_aa: CASSYGQGLLQYF; cdr3_nt: TGTGCCAGCAGTTACGGACAGGGATTACTCCAGTACTTC; v_call: TRBV7-2; cdr3_length: 13; d_call: TRBD1; j_call: TRBJ2-7; clone_size: few
cdr3_aa: CASSLAAFSTNEKLFF; cdr3_nt: TGCGCCAGCAGCTTGGCCGCGTTTTCAACTAATGAAAAACTGTTTTTT; v_call: TRBV5-1; cdr3_length: 16; d_call: -; j_call: TRBJ1-4; clone_size: many
cdr3_aa: CASGPLSGTLETQYF; cdr3_nt: TGCGCCAGCGGACCACTATCCGGGACACTAGAGACCCAGTACTTC; v_call: TRBV5-1; cdr3_length: 15; d_call: -; j_call: TRBJ2-5; clone_size: -
cdr3_aa: CASSLPQGPGELFF; cdr3_nt: TGCGCCAGCAGCTTACCACAGGGTCCCGGGGAGCTGTTTTTT; v_call: TRBV5-1; cdr3_length: 14; d_call: -; j_call: TRBJ2-2; clone_size: many
cdr3_aa: CSFLATGAVQETQYF; cdr3_nt: TGCAGCTTCTTAGCTACAGGGGCCGTCCAAGAGACCCAGTACTTC; v_call: TRBV29-1; cdr3_length: 15; d_call: TRBD1; j_call: TRBJ2-5; clone_size: many
cdr3_aa: CASSPGLEVYEQYF; cdr3_nt: TGTGCCAGCAGCCCCGGACTAGAGGTTTACGAGCAGTACTTC; v_call: TRBV9; cdr3_length: 14; d_call: TRBD2; j_call: TRBJ2-7; clone_size: -
cdr3_aa: CASSPSGSEQYF; cdr3_nt: TGTGCCAGCTCACCGTCCGGAAGCGAGCAGTACTTC; v_call: TRBV18; cdr3_length: 12; d_call: -; j_call: TRBJ2-7; clone_size: many
cdr3_aa: CATGAGGETQYF; cdr3_nt: TGTGCCACCGGCGCGGGAGGGGAGACCCAGTACTTC; v_call: TRBV15; cdr3_length: 12; d_call: TRBD2; j_call: TRBJ2-5; clone_size: -
cdr3_aa: CASSYVRSTDTQYF; cdr3_nt: TGTGCCAGCAGTTACGTCCGAAGCACAGATACGCAGTATTTT; v_call: TRBV6-2/TRBV6-3; cdr3_length: 14; d_call: -; j_call: TRBJ2-3; clone_size: -
cdr3_aa: CASSLAIVAGRNNEQFF; cdr3_nt: TGCGCCAGCAGCTTGGCCATAGTAGCGGGGAGAAACAATGAGCAGTTCTTC; v_call: TRBV5-1; cdr3_length: 17; d_call: TRBD2; j_call: TRBJ2-1; clone_size: many
cdr3_aa: CASSPGQGALHEQYF; cdr3_nt: TGCGCCAGCAGTCCTGGACAGGGAGCTCTCCACGAGCAGTACTTC; v_call: TRBV4-1; cdr3_length: 15; d_call: TRBD1; j_call: TRBJ2-7; clone_size: -
cdr3_aa: CASSQVGGRFRTDTQYF; cdr3_nt: TGCGCCAGCAGCCAAGTCGGGGGTAGATTTCGCACAGATACGCAGTATTTT; v_call: TRBV4-1; cdr3_length: 17; d_call: -; j_call: TRBJ2-3; clone_size: -
cdr3_aa: CASSPMGRTEYF; cdr3_nt: TGTGCCAGCAGTCCCATGGGGAGGACTGAGTACTTC; v_call: TRBV12-3/TRBV12-4; cdr3_length: 12; d_call: -; j_call: TRBJ2-4; clone_size: -
cdr3_aa: CSAIPGLAGVGDTQYF; cdr3_nt: TGCAGTGCAATTCCGGGACTAGCGGGAGTGGGAGATACGCAGTATTTT; v_call: TRBV20-1; cdr3_length: 16; d_call: TRBD2; j_call: TRBJ2-3; clone_size: many
cdr3_aa: CSATKIRGDPFGNTIYF; cdr3_nt: TGCAGTGCGACCAAAATCCGGGGGGACCCTTTTGGAAACACCATATATTTT; v_call: TRBV20-1; cdr3_length: 17; d_call: -; j_call: TRBJ1-3; clone_size: many
cdr3_aa: CASSPGKPYNNEQFF; cdr3_nt: TGCGCCAGCAGCCCGGGGAAACCGTACAACAATGAGCAGTTCTTC; v_call: TRBV5-1; cdr3_length: 15; d_call: -; j_call: TRBJ2-1; clone_size: many
cdr3_aa: CSAKTGTVQYTQYF; cdr3_nt: TGCAGTGCTAAGACCGGGACGGTTCAATATACGCAGTATTTT; v_call: TRBV20-1; cdr3_length: 14; d_call: -; j_call: TRBJ2-3; clone_size: few
cdr3_aa: CAIRDRDSNQPQHF; cdr3_nt: TGTGCCATCAGAGACAGGGATAGCAATCAGCCCCAGCATTTT; v_call: TRBV10-3; cdr3_length: 14; d_call: TRBD1; j_call: TRBJ1-5; clone_size: many